Listed below are T cell receptor beta chains from one sample, sequenced in a study of CD8 T cells in Susac syndrome. Each CDR3 protein is one row after TCRdb ran MiXCR on the immunoSEQ multiplex PCR reads. Found here are over 95,000 distinct CDR3 sequences, roughly 91% of them singletons; the top ten hold 0.13% to 0.15%. The source material was CD4+ T cells from PBMCs. These TCRs come from a human donor in good health. Both conserved end residues are part of each CDR3. A D gene is named only where the DNA matches it firmly. Clone size appears in some rows only: once, few, many, or a class for an expanded clone.

CASSVGSASSYEQYF	TGTGCCAGCAGCGTAGGGTCGGCAAGCTCCTACGAGCAGTACTTC	TRBV9	.	once	TRBJ2-7
CSVVSPSLGGRNEQFF	TGCAGCGTTGTTTCGCCTAGCCTAGGGGGACGGAATGAGCAGTTCTTC	TRBV29-1	.	once	TRBJ2-1
CASSRTSGRAGTDTQYF	TGTGCCAGCAGCCGGACTAGCGGGAGGGCCGGTACAGATACGCAGTATTTT	TRBV12-3/TRBV12-4	TRBD2	once	TRBJ2-3
CSARVPWDNSYEQYF	TGCAGTGCTAGAGTCCCTTGGGACAACTCCTACGAGCAGTACTTC	TRBV20-1	.	.	TRBJ2-7
CASSGVATEAFF	TGTGCCAGCAGTGGAGTGGCCACTGAAGCTTTCTTT	TRBV12-3/TRBV12-4	.	.	TRBJ1-1
CACEMSNTGELFF	TGTGCCTGCGAGATGTCGAACACCGGGGAGCTGTTTTTT	TRBV6-2/TRBV6-3	.	.	TRBJ2-2
CASSDGTSYEQYF	TGTGCCAGCAGCGATGGCACATCCTACGAGCAGTACTTC	TRBV5-6	.	.	TRBJ2-7
CASSLVGGRTNQPQHF	TGTGCCAGCAGCTTAGTAGGGGGGCGCACCAATCAGCCCCAGCATTTT	TRBV7-2	.	.	TRBJ1-5
CASSFTSVGTQYF	TGTGCCAGCAGCTTTACTAGCGTCGGGACCCAGTACTTC	TRBV7-2	TRBD2	.	TRBJ2-5
CASSSGGTETDTQYF	TGTGCCAGCAGCTCAGGGGGGACGGAAACAGATACGCAGTATTTT	TRBV7-2	.	.	TRBJ2-3
CASRRTVSEAFF	TGCGCCAGCAGACGGACAGTGAGTGAAGCTTTCTTT	TRBV10-1	.	.	TRBJ1-1
CASKRTGANGYTF	TGTGCCAGCAAACGGACAGGGGCGAATGGCTACACCTTC	TRBV6-2/TRBV6-3	TRBD1	.	TRBJ1-2
CSASPGGKNIQYF	TGCAGTGCTAGCCCGGGAGGGAAAAACATTCAGTACTTC	TRBV20-1	TRBD2	.	TRBJ2-4
CASSVERGITSQYF	TGTGCCAGCAGTGTCGAGCGGGGGATTACGTCCCAGTACTTC	TRBV7-2	TRBD2	.	TRBJ2-5
CASSLWAQGRNTIYF	TGTGCCAGCAGTTTATGGGCGCAGGGTAGAAACACCATATATTTT	TRBV28	.	few	TRBJ1-3
CASSQDRGLYTGELFF	TGCGCCAGCAGCCAAGACCGGGGGCTGTACACCGGGGAGCTGTTTTTT	TRBV4-3	.	.	TRBJ2-2
CASSDRVTLGELFF	TGTGCCAGCAGTGACAGGGTAACACTCGGGGAGCTGTTTTTT	TRBV2	.	.	TRBJ2-2